Listed below are T cell receptor beta chains from one sample, sequenced in a study of shared clonotypes between healthy human individuals. Produced via immunoSEQ multiplex PCR; TCRdb's table is partial and in-frame only. The profile shows millions of clones, 93% of them singletons. The sample consisted of naive CD8+ T cells from PBMCs. The receptors were sampled from a man between 18 and 35 years old in good health. Some clones in this sample may be carry-over from other donors' samples. Each CDR3 is given with its conserved first and last residue. The D gene is left open where the match is weak. Clone size is given for some rows only: seen once, a few or many times, or a class if the clone is expanded.

J | V | D | size | CDR3 | DNA
TRBJ1-1 | TRBV30 | - | - | CAWSVVRGTEAFF | TGTGCCTGGAGTGTGGTCCGGGGGACTGAAGCTTTCTTT
TRBJ2-1 | TRBV14 | - | - | CASSGPGATYNEQFF | TGTGCCAGCAGCGGGCCTGGGGCCACCTACAATGAGCAGTTCTTC
TRBJ2-5 | TRBV11-2 | - | - | CASRPPVGETQYF | TGTGCCAGCAGGCCGCCGGTCGGAGAGACCCAGTACTTC
TRBJ2-7 | TRBV19 | - | once | CASSMGQNYYEQYF | TGTGCCAGTAGTATGGGCCAGAACTACTACGAGCAGTACTTC
TRBJ1-1 | TRBV9 | - | few | CASSVWAGMNTEAFF | TGTGCCAGCAGCGTATGGGCAGGTATGAACACTGAAGCTTTCTTT
TRBJ1-2 | TRBV5-1 | - | once | CASSFLHRTNYGYTF | TGCGCCAGCAGCTTCCTCCACAGGACGAACTATGGCTACACCTTC
TRBJ2-7 | TRBV7-9 | TRBD1 | once | CASSSVDRDPYEQYF | TGTGCCAGCAGCTCTGTCGACAGGGACCCATACGAGCAGTACTTC
TRBJ1-2 | TRBV4-2 | - | - | CASSLTRGAVYYGYTF | TGTGCCAGCAGCTTAACCCGGGGGGCAGTCTACTATGGCTACACCTTC
TRBJ2-1 | TRBV27 | - | once | CASSLRQPHYNEQFF | TGTGCCAGCAGTTTACGTCAGCCGCACTACAATGAGCAGTTCTTC
TRBJ2-7 | TRBV4-3 | - | - | CASSQVGGNYEQYF | TGCGCCAGCAGCCAAGTAGGGGGTAACTACGAGCAGTACTTC
TRBJ1-5 | TRBV5-8 | - | - | CASNRGGGSNQPQHF | TGTGCCAGCAACCGGGGAGGGGGGAGCAATCAGCCCCAGCATTTT
TRBJ1-4 | TRBV27 | - | - | CASSLLAGTKNEKLFF | TGTGCCAGCAGTTTACTGGCAGGAACTAAAAATGAAAAACTGTTTTTT
TRBJ2-7 | TRBV19 | - | once | CATTSLYEQYF | TGTGCCACTACTAGCCTCTACGAGCAGTACTTC
TRBJ2-3 | TRBV9 | - | few | CASSPGGYTQYF | TGTGCCAGCAGCCCCGGCGGGTATACGCAGTATTTT
TRBJ2-2 | TRBV27 | - | few | CASSTDGGELFF | TGTGCCAGCAGTACCGACGGCGGGGAGCTGTTTTTT
TRBJ2-3 | TRBV5-1 | - | - | CASSLFPGEASDTQYF | TGCGCCAGCAGCTTGTTCCCAGGGGAAGCTTCAGATACGCAGTATTTT
TRBJ1-2 | TRBV6-6 | TRBD1 | - | CASSRDRVYGYTF | TGTGCCAGCAGTCGGGACAGGGTCTATGGCTACACCTTC
TRBJ2-1 | TRBV28 | TRBD2 | - | CASDGLAESYNEQFF | TGTGCCAGCGATGGACTAGCGGAGTCCTACAATGAGCAGTTCTTC
TRBJ2-7 | TRBV9 | TRBD2 | - | CASSVGGGSGYEQYF | TGTGCCAGCAGCGTAGGGGGCGGGAGTGGTTACGAGCAGTACTTC
TRBJ2-1 | TRBV18 | - | - | CASSPSDSEQFF | TGTGCCAGCTCACCGTCAGACAGCGAGCAGTTCTTC
TRBJ1-2 | TRBV4-1 | TRBD1 | - | CASSQGQGANYGYTF | TGCGCCAGCAGCCAAGGACAGGGGGCAAACTATGGCTACACCTTC
TRBJ2-5 | TRBV5-4 | - | - | CASSPRGQKETQYF | TGTGCCAGCAGTCCCAGGGGTCAGAAAGAGACCCAGTACTTC
TRBJ2-5 | TRBV30 | - | once | CAWTGTPVIQETQYF | TGTGCCTGGACTGGGACGCCGGTTATCCAAGAGACCCAGTACTTC